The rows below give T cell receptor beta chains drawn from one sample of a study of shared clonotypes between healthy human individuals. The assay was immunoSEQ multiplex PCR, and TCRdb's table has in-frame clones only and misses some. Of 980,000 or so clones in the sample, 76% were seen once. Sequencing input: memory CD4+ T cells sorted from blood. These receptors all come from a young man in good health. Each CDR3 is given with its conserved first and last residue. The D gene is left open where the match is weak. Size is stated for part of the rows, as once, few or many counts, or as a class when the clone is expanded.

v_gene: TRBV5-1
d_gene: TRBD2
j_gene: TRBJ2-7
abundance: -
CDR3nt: TGCGCCAGCAGCGGGACTAGCGGGAGCTTCTACGAGCAGTACTTC
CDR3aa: CASSGTSGSFYEQYF

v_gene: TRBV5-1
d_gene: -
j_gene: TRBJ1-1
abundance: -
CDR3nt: TGCGCCAGCAGCTTGGAGGGTACAGTGAACACTGAAGCTTTCTTT
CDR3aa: CASSLEGTVNTEAFF

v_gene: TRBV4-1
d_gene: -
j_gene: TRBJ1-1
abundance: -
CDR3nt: TGCGCCAGCAGCCGGAACCCGACGGAGAACACTGAAGCTTTCTTT
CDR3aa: CASSRNPTENTEAFF

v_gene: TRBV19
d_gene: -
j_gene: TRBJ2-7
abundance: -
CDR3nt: TGTGCCAGTAGTATTAAAGGGGGAATAGACGAGCAGTACTTC
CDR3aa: CASSIKGGIDEQYF

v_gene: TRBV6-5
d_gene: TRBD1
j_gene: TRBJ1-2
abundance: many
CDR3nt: TGTGCCAGCAGTTACTCGCGGGACAGGGGCTACACCTTC
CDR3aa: CASSYSRDRGYTF

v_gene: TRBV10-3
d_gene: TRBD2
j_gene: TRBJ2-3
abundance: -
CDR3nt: TGTGCCATCAGTGTGACTAGCGGGAGCGCAGATACGCAGTATTTT
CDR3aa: CAISVTSGSADTQYF

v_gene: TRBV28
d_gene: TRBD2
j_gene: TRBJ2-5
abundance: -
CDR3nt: TGTGCCAGCAGTTCTCAGCGACGCGGGGGTACCCAAGAGACCCAGTACTTC
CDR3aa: CASSSQRRGGTQETQYF

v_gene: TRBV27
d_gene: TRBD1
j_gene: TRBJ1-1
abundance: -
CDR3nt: TGTGCCAAGACGCAGGGACAGGGTTGCACTGAAGCTTTCTTT
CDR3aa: CAKTQGQGCTEAFF

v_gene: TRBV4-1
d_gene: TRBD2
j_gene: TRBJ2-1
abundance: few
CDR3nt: TGCGCCAGCAGCTACCAAGGCGGGTATAGCGGGTCAGGAAATGAGCAGTTCTTC
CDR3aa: CASSYQGGYSGSGNEQFF

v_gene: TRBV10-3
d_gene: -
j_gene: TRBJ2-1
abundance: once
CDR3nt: TGTGCCATTTACAGGAGTAGCTCCTACAATGAGCAGTTCTTC
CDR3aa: CAIYRSSSYNEQFF

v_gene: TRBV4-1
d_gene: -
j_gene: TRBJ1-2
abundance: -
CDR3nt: TGCGCCAGCAGCCAAGACTCTCACCTTAACTATGGCTACACCTTC
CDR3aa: CASSQDSHLNYGYTF

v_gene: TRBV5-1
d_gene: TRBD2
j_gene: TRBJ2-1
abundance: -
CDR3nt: TGCGCCAGCAGCTTAGCGGGAAGTCTCGTGGATGAGCAGTTCTTC
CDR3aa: CASSLAGSLVDEQFF

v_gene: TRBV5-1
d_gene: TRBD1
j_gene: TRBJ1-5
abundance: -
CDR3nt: TGCGCCAGCAGCTCGGACAGGGGCGGGCCCCAGCATTTT
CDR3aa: CASSSDRGGPQHF

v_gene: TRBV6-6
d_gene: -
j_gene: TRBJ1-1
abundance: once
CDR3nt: TGTGCCAGCAGTCACTACGGTGGGGCTTTCTTT
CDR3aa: CASSHYGGAFF

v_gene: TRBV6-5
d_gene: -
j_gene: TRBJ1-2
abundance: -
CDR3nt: TGTGCCAGCAGTCAGGACGGCGGCTACACCTTC
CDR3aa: CASSQDGGYTF

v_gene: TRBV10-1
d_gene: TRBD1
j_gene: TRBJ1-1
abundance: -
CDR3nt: TGCGCCAGCAGCCGGGGGACAGAAACTGAAGCTTTCTTT
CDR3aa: CASSRGTETEAFF